A single sample is the source of the 21 T cell receptor beta chains below, sequenced in a study of regulatory T cells in long-lasting Graves disease. Time point reported: newly diagnosed GD, antithyroid drugs for less than 3 months. From RNA extracted from PBMCs, the TCR library was made. In building TCR beta libraries, iRepertoire HTBI primers were used together with Arm-PCR of CDR3 regions. TCRdb reanalysed the multiplex PCR reads using MiXCR and keeps one entry per CDR3 protein. The table records about 470,000 distinct CDR3 sequences, about 16% of them present only once. The same sample was also studied in work on T cells in Graves' hyperthyroidism and ophthalmopathy.

Specimen: peripheral blood mononuclear cells (PBMCs), collected at new diagnosis, from a patient treated with antithyroid drugs. All receptors come from a woman in her 30s with Graves disease.

This clonotype showed up just a few times. This sequence joins TRBV7-2 and TRBJ2-1; 8 positions agree with TRBD1. The CDR3 spans 16 residues. Trimming took 6 bases from V and 7 from J; bases not matched to a gene: 14. The germline V gene has CDR1 SGHTA and CDR2 FQGNSA. As DNA, the CDR3 is TGTGCCAGCAGTCTAGGAGGCGGACAGGGAGTGAATGAGCAGTTCTTC. As protein: CASSLGGGQGVNEQFF.

Ten or more counts support this clonotype. This chain uses TRBV24-1 with TRBJ2-1; TRBD1 matches at 7 bases. V lost 3 bases, J lost 4 bases, and 8 bases stayed unmatched. Germline-derived CDR1 and CDR2 are KGHDR and SFDVKD. There are 16 residues in the CDR3. CDR3: CATSDARTGHYNEQFF. The CDR3 nucleotides are TGTGCCACCAGTGATGCCCGGACAGGTCATTACAATGAGCAGTTCTTC.

Here the CDR3 reads CASREGLAGYEQYF. The CDR3, as DNA: TGCGCCAGCAGGGAGGGACTAGCGGGGTACGAGCAGTACTTC. This chain joins TRBV5-1 and TRBJ2-7, with 13 bases matching TRBD2. Germline V gene data show CDR1 as SGHRS and CDR2 as YFSETQ. CDR3 length: 14 amino acids. Unmatched junction bases numbered 3, after V lost 5 bases and J lost 4 bases.

This clonotype was counted ten times or more. The J gene is TRBJ2-1, the V gene TRBV2; 13 bases align to TRBD2. This CDR3 spans 15 amino acids. Germline-derived CDR1 and CDR2 are SNHLY and FYNNEI. Trimming removed 8 bases from V and 10 bases from J; junction bases left unmatched: 11. CDR3 nucleotide sequence: TGTGCCAGCGGTAGGACTAGCGGGAGAGGAGGGGAGCAGTTCTTC. Translation gives CASGRTSGRGGEQFF.

The chain employs TRBV6-2 or TRBV6-3 and TRBJ2-6; 7 nucleotides align to TRBD2. The CDR3 is 18 amino acids. Germline V gene data show CDR1 as MNHEY and CDR2 as SVGEGT. V shed 7 bases and J 0 bases; nucleotides not matched to a gene: 12. The CDR3 DNA follows: TGTGCCAGCACTCAGGAGTGGGGGGAGGGCTCTGGGGCCAACGTCCTGACTTTC. It is translated as CASTQEWGEGSGANVLTF.

This clonotype was picked up a small number of times. This chain uses TRBV30 with TRBJ2-3; 7 nucleotides agree with TRBD1. V was pared by 1 base and J by 5 bases, with 12 bases of the junction left unmatched. The CDR3 is made up of 16 amino acids. Per the germline V gene, CDR1 is GTSNPN and CDR2 is SVGIG (reference sequence). CDR3 loop: CAWSGIWTGTRDTQYF. The CDR3 DNA is TGTGCCTGGAGTGGAATCTGGACAGGAACGAGAGATACGCAGTATTTT.

Note on this clonotype: Just one base apart from a much larger clone, this may be a read error. The genes are TRBV30 and TRBJ2-5; no firm D call. Looked up from germline, CDR1 is GTSNPN and CDR2 is SVGIG (reference sequence). The CDR3 contains 12 residues. The chain's CDR3 is CARSEVGETQYF. CDR3 DNA: TGTGCCCGGAGTGAGGTCGGGGAGACCCAGTACTTC.

This clonotype was picked up a small number of times. At one end, the junction sequence differs from germline, possibly due to a read error. The chain recombines TRBV13 with TRBJ2-1, with 10 bases matching TRBD2. The CDR3 contains 15 residues. Germline CDR1 is PRHDT and CDR2 is FYEKMQ (reference sequence). CDR3 region: CASSSDPGLANGQFF. The CDR3 bases are TGTGCCAGCAGCTCAGACCCGGGACTAGCGAATGGGCAGTTCTTC. Based on the CDR3 plus reference TRBV13 and TRBJ2-1, the full variable domain is AAGVIQSPRHLIKEKRETATLKCYPIPRHDTVYWYQQGPGQDPQFLISFYEKMQSDKGSIPDRFSAQQFSDYHSELNMSSLELGDSALYFCASSSDPGLANGQFFGPGTRLTVL.

This clonotype has at least ten counts. The gene calls are TRBV24-1 and TRBJ1-5; the D gene is possibly TRBD1 (5 bases). Per the germline V gene, CDR1 is KGHDR and CDR2 is SFDVKD. The CDR3 has 16 residues. The ends were cut back, 4 bases at V and 2 bases at J, with 14 bases in the middle. CDR3: CATSEPGPGGNQPQHF. The CDR3, as DNA: TGTGCCACCAGTGAACCGGGACCTGGTGGCAATCAGCCCCAGCATTTT.

This clonotype turned up a few times. One end of the junction is discordant with germline, which a read error may explain. The chain combines TRBV10-3 with TRBJ2-1; 9 nucleotides align to TRBD2. Germline values: CDR1 ENHRY, CDR2 SYGVKD. The CDR3 contains 16 residues. This chain's CDR3 is CAVSGGLAGVGNEQFF. The CDR3 DNA sequence: TGTGCCGTCAGTGGGGGTTTAGCGGGAGTAGGCAATGAGCAGTTCTTC.

This clonotype appeared many times. V gene TRBV13 combines with J gene TRBJ1-1, with 10 bases matching TRBD1. From germline, CDR1 is PRHDT and CDR2 FYEKMQ (reference sequence). There are 16 residues in the CDR3. With 3 bases clipped from V and 6 bases from J, the junction kept 10 bases outside the gene matches. As DNA, the CDR3 is TGTGCCAGCAGCTTCCTTTCGGGACAGGGGCGGGCTGAAGCTTTCTTT. It is translated as CASSFLSGQGRAEAFF. Drawing the rest from reference TRBV13 and TRBJ1-1, the complete variable domain is AAGVIQSPRHLIKEKRETATLKCYPIPRHDTVYWYQQGPGQDPQFLISFYEKMQSDKGSIPDRFSAQQFSDYHSELNMSSLELGDSALYFCASSFLSGQGRAEAFFGQGTRLTVV.

This clonotype was detected a few times. Given the absence of the conserved phenylalanine or tryptophan at the CDR3 end, a read error is likely. This chain joins TRBV6-1 and TRBJ2-1; D is unresolved. Germline lookup yields CDR1 MNHNS and CDR2 SASEGT. CDR3 length: 15 residues. Trimming stripped 7 bases from V and 4 bases from J, with 17 bases between. In DNA form, the CDR3 reads TGTGCCAGCATCCCTATAGCAACCATTTACAATGAGCAGTTCTCC. Amino acids: CASIPIATIYNEQFS.

The chain carries TRBV6-1 and TRBJ1-2; D might be TRBD1 (6 bases). The CDR3 has 13 amino acids. Trimming removed 9 bases at V and 4 bases at J, with 15 bases between. The germline V gene encodes CDR1 MNHNS and CDR2 SASEGT. CDR3: CARDLQGSYGYTF. CDR3 nucleotide sequence: TGTGCCAGAGACCTACAGGGCAGCTATGGCTACACCTTC.

This clonotype was counted many times. The chain is built from TRBV5-6 and TRBJ2-1, with TRBD2 matching 13 bases. V dropped 3 bases and J dropped 0; count of bases not matched to a gene: 0. CDR3 size: 16 residues. Looked up from germline, CDR1 is SGHDT and CDR2 is YYEEEE. The CDR3 region is CASSWTSGSSYNEQFF. In DNA form, the CDR3 reads TGTGCCAGCAGCTGGACTAGCGGGAGCTCCTACAATGAGCAGTTCTTC.

This clonotype was seen more than once but under ten times. The chain employs TRBV19 and TRBJ2-2, with D perhaps matching TRBD2 (5 bases). V lost 3 bases and J 5 bases, leaving 7 bases between the germline ends. Per germline, CDR1 LNHDA and CDR2 SQIVND (reference sequence). This CDR3 has 13 residues. CDR3 in DNA: TGTGCCAGTAGTATCTCGGGGACCGGGGAGCTGTTTTTT. Protein sequence: CASSISGTGELFF.

Ten or more counts support this clonotype. V usage is TRBV6-1 and J usage is TRBJ1-1, with a possible D match to TRBD1 (6 bases). The CDR3 totals 15 residues. V was pared by 6 bases and J by 0 bases, with 14 bases between. Looked up from germline, CDR1 is MNHNS and CDR2 is SASEGT. CDR3 nucleotide sequence: TGTGCCAGCAGCTTCACAGGGCTCATGAACACTGAAGCTTTCTTT. This gives the protein CASSFTGLMNTEAFF.

This clonotype has at least ten counts. The gene calls are TRBV27 and TRBJ2-7; no clear D. Germline V lookup: CDR1 MNHEY, CDR2 SMNVEV (reference sequence). Trimming cost V 6 bases and J 0 bases, with 15 bases left between them. The CDR3 spans 15 residues. CDR3 sequence (DNA): TGTGCCAGCAGCGCGCACCGATTTCACTCCTACGAGCAGTACTTC. It specifies CASSAHRFHSYEQYF.

This CDR3 is CASSDFSMNTEAFF. The CDR3 nucleotides are TGTGCCAGCAGTGATTTTAGCATGAACACTGAAGCTTTCTTT. The chain has TRBV6-2 or TRBV6-3 and TRBJ1-1; D gene ambiguous. CDR3 length: 14 amino acids. From germline, CDR1 is MNHEY and CDR2 SVGEGT. Trimming left V 5 bases short and J 0 bases short, with 10 bases between.

In its sample, this clonotype was seen a few times. This chain joins TRBV19 and TRBJ1-3, with D hard to call. V lost 3 bases to trimming and J lost 1 base, with 19 bases between them. The CDR3 is made up of 18 amino acids. In germline, CDR1 is LNHDA, CDR2 SQIVND (reference sequence). The CDR3 DNA follows: TGTGCCAGTAGTATTGGAAGTCTACGCGGTTCATCTGGAAACACCATATATTTT. As protein: CASSIGSLRGSSGNTIYF.

This clonotype was seen ten or more times. The chain carries TRBV18 and TRBJ1-6, with no clear D. Per germline, CDR1 KGHSH and CDR2 LQKENI. This CDR3 contains 12 residues. Trimming removed 3 bases at V and 6 bases at J, with 3 bases between. CDR3 in amino acids: CASSPPNSPLHF. The CDR3 nucleotides read TGTGCCAGCTCACCTCCTAATTCACCCCTCCACTTT.

This clonotype was detected ten times or more. The J gene is TRBJ2-1, the V gene TRBV3-1; D is possibly TRBD2 (6 bases). Germline-derived CDR1 and CDR2 are LGHDT and YNNKEL (reference sequence). The CDR3 covers 16 residues. Trimming stripped 3 bases from V and 0 bases from J, with 12 bases between. The chain's CDR3 is CASSQLAASSYNEQFF. The CDR3 bases are TGTGCCAGCAGCCAGTTAGCGGCCAGCTCCTACAATGAGCAGTTCTTC.